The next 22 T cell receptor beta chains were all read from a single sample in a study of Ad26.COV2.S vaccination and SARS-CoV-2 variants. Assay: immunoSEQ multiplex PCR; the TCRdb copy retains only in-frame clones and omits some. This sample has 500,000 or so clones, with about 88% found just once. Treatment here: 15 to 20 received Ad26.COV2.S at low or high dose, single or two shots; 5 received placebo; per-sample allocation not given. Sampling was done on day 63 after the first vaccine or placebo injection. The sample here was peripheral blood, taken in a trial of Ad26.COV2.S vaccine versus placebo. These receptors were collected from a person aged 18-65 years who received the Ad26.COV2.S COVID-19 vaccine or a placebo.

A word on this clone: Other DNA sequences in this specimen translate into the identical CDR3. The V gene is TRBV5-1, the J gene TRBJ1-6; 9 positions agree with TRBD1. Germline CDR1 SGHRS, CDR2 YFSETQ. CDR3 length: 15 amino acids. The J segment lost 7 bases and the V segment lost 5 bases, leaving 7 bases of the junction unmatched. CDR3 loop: CASSRDRVGNSPLHF. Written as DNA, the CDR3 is TGCGCCAGCAGTCGGGACAGGGTGGGGAATTCACCCCTCCACTTT.

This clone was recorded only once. This chain's CDR3 is CASSEGARAYNSPLHF. In DNA, the CDR3 is TGTGCCAGCAGTGAGGGGGCCAGGGCGTATAATTCACCCCTCCACTTT. The chain is built from TRBV6-1 and TRBJ1-6; maybe TRBD1 (6 bases). CDR3 size: 16 residues. The V end was cut by 3 bases, the J end by 4 bases, with 13 bases between. Germline lookup yields CDR1 MNHNS and CDR2 SASEGT.

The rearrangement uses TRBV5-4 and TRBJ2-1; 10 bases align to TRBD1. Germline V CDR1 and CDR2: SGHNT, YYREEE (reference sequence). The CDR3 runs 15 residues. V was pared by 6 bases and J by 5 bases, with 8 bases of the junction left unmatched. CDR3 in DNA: TGTGCCAGCATCTTAGACAGGGGGCGGAACAATGAGCAGTTCTTC. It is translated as CASILDRGRNNEQFF. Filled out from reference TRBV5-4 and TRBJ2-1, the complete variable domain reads ETGVTQSPTHLIKTRGQQVTLRCSSQSGHNTVSWYQQALGQGPQFIFQYYREEENGRGNFPPRFSGLQFPNYSSELNVNALELDDSALYLCASILDRGRNNEQFFGPGTRLTVL.

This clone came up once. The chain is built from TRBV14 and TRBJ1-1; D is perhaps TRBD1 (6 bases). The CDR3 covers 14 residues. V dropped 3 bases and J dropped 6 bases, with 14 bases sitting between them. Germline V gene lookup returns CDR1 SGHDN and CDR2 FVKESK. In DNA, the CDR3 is TGTGCCAGCAGCCAGAGCCAGGGGAAGGCTGAAGCTTTCTTT. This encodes CASSQSQGKAEAFF.

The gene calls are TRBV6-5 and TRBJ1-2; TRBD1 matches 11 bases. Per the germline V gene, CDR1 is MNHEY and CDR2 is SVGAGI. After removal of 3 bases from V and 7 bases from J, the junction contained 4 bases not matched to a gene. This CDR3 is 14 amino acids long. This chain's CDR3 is CASSYSGTGGGYTF. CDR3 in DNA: TGTGCCAGCAGTTATTCCGGGACAGGGGGTGGCTACACCTTC.

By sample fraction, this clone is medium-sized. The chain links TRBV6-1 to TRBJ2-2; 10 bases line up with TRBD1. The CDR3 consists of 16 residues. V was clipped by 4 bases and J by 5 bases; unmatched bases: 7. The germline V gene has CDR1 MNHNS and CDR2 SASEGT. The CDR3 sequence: CASSGTMGQGTGELFF. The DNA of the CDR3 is TGTGCCAGCAGTGGTACGATGGGACAGGGGACCGGGGAGCTGTTTTTT.

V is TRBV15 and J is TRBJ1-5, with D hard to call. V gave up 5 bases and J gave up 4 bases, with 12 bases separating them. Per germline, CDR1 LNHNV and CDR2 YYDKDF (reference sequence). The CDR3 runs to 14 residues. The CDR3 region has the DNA TGTGCCACCAGCCTTGGGTGGGCAAATCAGCCCCAGCATTTT. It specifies CATSLGWANQPQHF.

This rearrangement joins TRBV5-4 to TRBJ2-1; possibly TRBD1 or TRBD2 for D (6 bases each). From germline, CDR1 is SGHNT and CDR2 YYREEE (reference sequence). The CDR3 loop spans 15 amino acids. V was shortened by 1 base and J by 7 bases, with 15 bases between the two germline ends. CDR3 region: CASSLYEGGYNEQFF. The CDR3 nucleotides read TGTGCCAGCAGCTTGTACGAGGGGGGTTATAATGAGCAGTTCTTC. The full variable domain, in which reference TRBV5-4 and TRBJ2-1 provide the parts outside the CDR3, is ETGVTQSPTHLIKTRGQQVTLRCSSQSGHNTVSWYQQALGQGPQFIFQYYREEENGRGNFPPRFSGLQFPNYSSELNVNALELDDSALYLCASSLYEGGYNEQFFGPGTRLTVL.

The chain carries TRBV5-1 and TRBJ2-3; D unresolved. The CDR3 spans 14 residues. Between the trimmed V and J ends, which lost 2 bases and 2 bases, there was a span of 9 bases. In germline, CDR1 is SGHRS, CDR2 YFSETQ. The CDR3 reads CASSFDTLTDTQYF. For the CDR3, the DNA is TGCGCCAGCAGCTTTGACACGCTCACAGATACGCAGTATTTT. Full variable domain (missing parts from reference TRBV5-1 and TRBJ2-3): KAGVTQTPRYLIKTRGQQVTLSCSPISGHRSVSWYQQTPGQGLQFLFEYFSETQRNKGNFPGRFSGRQFSNSRSEMNVSTLELGDSALYLCASSFDTLTDTQYFGPGTRLTVL.

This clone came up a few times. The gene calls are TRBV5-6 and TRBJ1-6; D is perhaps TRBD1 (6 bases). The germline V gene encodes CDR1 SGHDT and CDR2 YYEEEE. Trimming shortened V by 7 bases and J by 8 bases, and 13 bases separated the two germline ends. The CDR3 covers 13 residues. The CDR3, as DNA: TGTGCCAGCGGCACTGACAGGCATTCACCCCTCCACTTT. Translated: CASGTDRHSPLHF.

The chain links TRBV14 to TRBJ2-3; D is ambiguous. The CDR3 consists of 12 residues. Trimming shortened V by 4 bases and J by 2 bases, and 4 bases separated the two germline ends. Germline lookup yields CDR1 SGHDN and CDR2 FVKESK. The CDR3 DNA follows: TGTGCCAGCAGCCCATTCACAGATACGCAGTATTTT. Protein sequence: CASSPFTDTQYF.

The CDR3 DNA reads as TGTGCAGCGGGTGGAGACACAGATACGCAGTATTTT. It is translated as CAAGGDTDTQYF. The V call is TRBV7-6, the J call TRBJ2-3; tentatively, D is TRBD2 (6 bases). CDR1 and CDR2 from the germline V gene are SGHVS and FNYEAQ. This CDR3 region has 12 residues.

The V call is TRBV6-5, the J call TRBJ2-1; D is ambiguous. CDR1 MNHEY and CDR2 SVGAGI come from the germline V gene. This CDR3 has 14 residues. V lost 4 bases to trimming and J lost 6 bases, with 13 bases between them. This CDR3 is CASSSGPRGNEQFF. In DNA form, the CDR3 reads TGTGCCAGCAGTTCCGGACCCCGAGGCAATGAGCAGTTCTTC.

The chain's CDR3 is CASSATPQHTEAFF. DNA of the CDR3: TGTGCCAGCAGCGCCACACCGCAGCACACTGAAGCTTTCTTT. This chain joins TRBV9 and TRBJ1-1; the D is unclear. The germline CDR1 and CDR2 sequences are SGDLS and YYNGEE. V gave up 3 bases and J gave up 3 bases, with 12 bases separating them. CDR3 length equals 14 residues. Combining the CDR3 with reference TRBV9 and TRBJ1-1 gives the whole variable domain DSGVTQTPKHLITATGQRVTLRCSPRSGDLSVYWYQQSLDQGLQFLIQYYNGEERAKGNILERFSAQQFPDLHSELNLSSLELGDSALYFCASSATPQHTEAFFGQGTRLTVV.

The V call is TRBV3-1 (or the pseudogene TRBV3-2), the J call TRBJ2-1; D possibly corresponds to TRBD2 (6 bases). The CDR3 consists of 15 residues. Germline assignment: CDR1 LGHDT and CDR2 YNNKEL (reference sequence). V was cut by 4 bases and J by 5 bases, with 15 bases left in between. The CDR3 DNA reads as TGTGCCAGCAGCCGACCGACTAGGTCGCACAATGAGCAGTTCTTC. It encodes CASSRPTRSHNEQFF.

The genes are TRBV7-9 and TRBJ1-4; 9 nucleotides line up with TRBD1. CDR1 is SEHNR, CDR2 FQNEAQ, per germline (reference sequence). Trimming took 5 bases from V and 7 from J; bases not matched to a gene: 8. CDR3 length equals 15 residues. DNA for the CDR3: TGTGCCAGCAGCGTCTACAGGGGGCTAGGTGAAAAACTGTTTTTT. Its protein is CASSVYRGLGEKLFF. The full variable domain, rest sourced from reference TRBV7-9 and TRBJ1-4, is DTGVSQNPRHKITKRGQNVTFRCDPISEHNRLYWYRQTLGQGPEFLTYFQNEAQLEKSRLLSDRFSAERPKGSFSTLEIQRTEQGDSAMYLCASSVYRGLGEKLFFGSGTQLSVL.

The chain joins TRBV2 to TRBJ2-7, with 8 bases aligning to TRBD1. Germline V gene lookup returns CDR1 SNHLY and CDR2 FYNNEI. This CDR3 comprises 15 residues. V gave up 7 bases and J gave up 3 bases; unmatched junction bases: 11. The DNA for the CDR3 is TGTGCCAGCACCCAAATGACAGGGGCCTTCTACGAGCAGTACTTC. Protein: CASTQMTGAFYEQYF. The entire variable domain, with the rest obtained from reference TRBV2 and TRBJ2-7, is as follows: EPEVTQTPSHQVTQMGQEVILRCVPISNHLYFYWYRQILGQKVEFLVSFYNNEISEKSEIFDDQFSVERPDGSNFTLKIRSTKLEDSAMYFCASTQMTGAFYEQYFGPGTRLTVT.

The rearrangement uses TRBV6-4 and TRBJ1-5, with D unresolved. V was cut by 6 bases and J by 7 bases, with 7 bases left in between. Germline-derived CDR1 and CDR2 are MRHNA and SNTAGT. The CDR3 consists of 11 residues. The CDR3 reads CASREGQPQHF. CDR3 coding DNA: TGTGCCAGCAGAGAAGGACAGCCCCAGCATTTT.

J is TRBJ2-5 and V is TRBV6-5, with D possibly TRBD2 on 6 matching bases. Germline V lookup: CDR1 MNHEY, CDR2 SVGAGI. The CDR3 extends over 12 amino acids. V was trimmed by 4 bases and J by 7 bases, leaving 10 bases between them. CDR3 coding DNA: TGTGCCAGCAGTTTGGGGGGAGGGACCCAGTACTTC. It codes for CASSLGGGTQYF.

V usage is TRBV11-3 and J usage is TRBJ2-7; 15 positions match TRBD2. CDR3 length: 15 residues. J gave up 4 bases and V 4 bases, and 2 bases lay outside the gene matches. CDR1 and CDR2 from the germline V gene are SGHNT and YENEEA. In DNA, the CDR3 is TGTGCCAGCAGCTCGGGACTAGCGGGAGGTTACGAGCAGTACGTC. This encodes CASSSGLAGGYEQYV.

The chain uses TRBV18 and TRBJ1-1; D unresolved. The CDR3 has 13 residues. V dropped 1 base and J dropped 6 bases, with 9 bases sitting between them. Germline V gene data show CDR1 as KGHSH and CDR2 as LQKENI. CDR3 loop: CASSPQIGSEAFF. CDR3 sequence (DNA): TGTGCCAGCTCACCACAAATAGGATCTGAAGCTTTCTTT.

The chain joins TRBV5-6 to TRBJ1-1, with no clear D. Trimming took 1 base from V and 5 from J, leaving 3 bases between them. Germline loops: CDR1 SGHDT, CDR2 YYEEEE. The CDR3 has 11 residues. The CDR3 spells CASSLWTEAFF. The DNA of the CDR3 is TGTGCCAGCAGCTTGTGGACTGAAGCTTTCTTT.